This is a list of T cell receptor beta chains from one sample in a study of siplizumab effects on memory and regulatory T cells. The table came from immunoSEQ multiplex PCR; TCRdb's copy has only in-frame clones and leaves some out. The sample includes 95,000 to 110,000 clones, nearly 95% of them seen just once. The sample consisted of Tregs sorted from blood. The receptors derive from a human donor in good health. The CDR3 runs from the conserved cysteine through the conserved F or W. The D gene is left open where the match is weak. Not every row has a clone size; where given, it reads once, few, many or a size class.

abundance: .; v_gene: TRBV30; j_gene: TRBJ1-4; d_gene: .; CDR3aa: CAWSVRPINEKLFF; CDR3nt: TGTGCCTGGAGTGTACGGCCGATAAATGAAAAACTGTTTTTT
abundance: .; v_gene: TRBV5-1; j_gene: TRBJ2-1; d_gene: .; CDR3aa: CASSLDDGEQFF; CDR3nt: TGCGCCAGCAGCTTGGACGACGGTGAGCAGTTCTTC
abundance: .; v_gene: TRBV20-1; j_gene: TRBJ2-3; d_gene: TRBD2; CDR3aa: CSAGGDTQYF; CDR3nt: TGCAGTGCGGGGGGGGATACGCAGTATTTT
abundance: .; v_gene: TRBV5-1; j_gene: TRBJ1-1; d_gene: .; CDR3aa: CASSLAGSVGTEAFF; CDR3nt: TGCGCCAGCAGCTTGGCTGGGTCAGTTGGCACTGAAGCTTTCTTT
abundance: .; v_gene: TRBV7-2; j_gene: TRBJ2-2; d_gene: TRBD2; CDR3aa: CASTTSGANTGELFF; CDR3nt: TGTGCCAGCACCACTAGCGGGGCGAACACCGGGGAGCTGTTTTTT
abundance: .; v_gene: TRBV30; j_gene: TRBJ1-5; d_gene: TRBD1; CDR3aa: CAWSHKDRDAQHF; CDR3nt: TGTGCCTGGAGTCATAAAGACAGGGATGCCCAGCATTTT
abundance: .; v_gene: TRBV29-1; j_gene: TRBJ1-1; d_gene: .; CDR3aa: CSVRGGNTEAFF; CDR3nt: TGCAGCGTTAGGGGGGGAAACACTGAAGCTTTCTTT
abundance: .; v_gene: TRBV7-9; j_gene: TRBJ2-1; d_gene: .; CDR3aa: CASSFGGPEQFF; CDR3nt: TGTGCCAGCAGCTTCGGAGGACCCGAGCAGTTCTTC
abundance: .; v_gene: TRBV29-1; j_gene: TRBJ1-2; d_gene: .; CDR3aa: CSVAGKRTNYGYTF; CDR3nt: TGCAGCGTTGCAGGAAAGAGAACTAACTATGGCTACACCTTC
abundance: .; v_gene: TRBV6-1; j_gene: TRBJ2-7; d_gene: .; CDR3aa: CASSEWDMSYEQYF; CDR3nt: TGTGCCAGCAGTGAATGGGACATGAGCTACGAGCAGTACTTC
abundance: .; v_gene: TRBV18; j_gene: TRBJ2-6; d_gene: .; CDR3aa: CATSTGIRSGANVLTF; CDR3nt: TGTGCCACCTCCACCGGCATCCGCTCTGGGGCCAACGTCCTGACTTTC
abundance: .; v_gene: TRBV7-6; j_gene: TRBJ1-4; d_gene: .; CDR3aa: CASSRVHEKLFF; CDR3nt: TGTGCCAGCAGCCGCGTTCATGAAAAACTGTTTTTT
abundance: .; v_gene: TRBV5-1; j_gene: TRBJ1-1; d_gene: TRBD1; CDR3aa: CASSPQGANTEAFF; CDR3nt: TGCGCCAGCAGCCCACAGGGGGCCAACACTGAAGCTTTCTTT
abundance: .; v_gene: TRBV5-1; j_gene: TRBJ2-5; d_gene: .; CDR3aa: CASSLVVDKGETQYF; CDR3nt: TGCGCCAGCAGCTTGGTCGTGGACAAAGGAGAGACCCAGTACTTC
abundance: .; v_gene: TRBV5-7; j_gene: TRBJ1-2; d_gene: .; CDR3aa: CASSVRGASGGYTF; CDR3nt: TGTGCCAGCAGTGTCCGGGGGGCGTCGGGCGGCTACACCTTC
abundance: .; v_gene: TRBV9; j_gene: TRBJ2-3; d_gene: .; CDR3aa: CASSVAIHLGASTDTQYF; CDR3nt: TGTGCCAGCAGCGTAGCTATCCACCTAGGAGCGAGCACAGATACGCAGTATTTT
abundance: .; v_gene: TRBV30; j_gene: TRBJ1-2; d_gene: .; CDR3aa: CAWKWWGSGYTF; CDR3nt: TGTGCCTGGAAGTGGTGGGGTTCTGGCTACACCTTC
abundance: .; v_gene: TRBV18; j_gene: TRBJ2-2; d_gene: TRBD1; CDR3aa: CASSPGQGYTGELFF; CDR3nt: TGTGCCAGCTCACCAGGACAGGGATACACCGGGGAGCTGTTTTTT
abundance: .; v_gene: TRBV4-1; j_gene: TRBJ2-7; d_gene: TRBD2; CDR3aa: CASSPRGLADRYRQYF; CDR3nt: TGCGCCAGCAGTCCAAGGGGTCTAGCGGACCGATACCGGCAGTACTTC
abundance: .; v_gene: TRBV5-1; j_gene: TRBJ2-4; d_gene: TRBD1; CDR3aa: CASSFTLQGAQGIQYF; CDR3nt: TGCGCCAGCAGCTTTACACTACAGGGGGCGCAAGGCATTCAGTACTTC
abundance: .; v_gene: TRBV5-4; j_gene: TRBJ2-1; d_gene: .; CDR3aa: CASSRWLDEQFF; CDR3nt: TGTGCCAGCAGCCGCTGGTTAGATGAGCAGTTCTTC
abundance: .; v_gene: TRBV10-3; j_gene: TRBJ2-7; d_gene: .; CDR3aa: CAISEPKRRSYEQYF; CDR3nt: TGTGCCATCAGTGAGCCCAAGCGCCGCTCCTACGAGCAGTACTTC
abundance: .; v_gene: TRBV11-3; j_gene: TRBJ2-3; d_gene: .; CDR3aa: CASSLGTTDTQYF; CDR3nt: TGTGCCAGCAGCTTAGGTACCACAGATACGCAGTATTTT
abundance: .; v_gene: TRBV6-6; j_gene: TRBJ2-3; d_gene: .; CDR3aa: CASSYPDGFTDTQYF; CDR3nt: TGTGCCAGCAGTTACCCGGACGGATTCACAGATACGCAGTATTTT
abundance: .; v_gene: TRBV30; j_gene: TRBJ2-7; d_gene: TRBD2; CDR3aa: CAWSAPGLAKYEQYF; CDR3nt: TGTGCCTGGAGTGCCCCGGGACTAGCAAAATACGAGCAGTACTTC
abundance: .; v_gene: TRBV6-6; j_gene: TRBJ2-7; d_gene: .; CDR3aa: CASSRTQSSYEQYF; CDR3nt: TGTGCCAGCAGCCGGACCCAGAGCTCCTACGAGCAGTACTTC
abundance: .; v_gene: TRBV10-3; j_gene: TRBJ2-3; d_gene: .; CDR3aa: CAISDSPGGSDTQYF; CDR3nt: TGTGCCATCAGTGATAGTCCCGGCGGGTCAGATACGCAGTATTTT
abundance: .; v_gene: TRBV5-1; j_gene: TRBJ2-1; d_gene: TRBD2; CDR3aa: CASSGGLAQYNEQFF; CDR3nt: TGCGCCAGCAGCGGGGGACTAGCGCAATACAATGAGCAGTTCTTC
abundance: once; v_gene: TRBV19; j_gene: TRBJ2-5; d_gene: .; CDR3aa: CASSPMARETQYF; CDR3nt: TGTGCCAGTAGTCCCATGGCACGGGAGACCCAGTACTTC
abundance: .; v_gene: TRBV5-4; j_gene: TRBJ2-7; d_gene: .; CDR3aa: CASSLGGGNYEQYF; CDR3nt: TGTGCCAGCAGCTTGGGCGGAGGGAACTACGAGCAGTACTTC
abundance: .; v_gene: TRBV7-6; j_gene: TRBJ2-1; d_gene: .; CDR3aa: CASSLRPRGVWVNEQFF; CDR3nt: TGTGCCAGCAGCTTACGCCCTCGGGGAGTTTGGGTCAATGAGCAGTTCTTC
abundance: .; v_gene: TRBV5-4; j_gene: TRBJ2-7; d_gene: .; CDR3aa: CASSSLVEEQYF; CDR3nt: TGTGCCAGCAGTTCCCTGGTTGAAGAGCAGTACTTC
abundance: .; v_gene: TRBV2; j_gene: TRBJ1-5; d_gene: TRBD1; CDR3aa: CASSVSRGIQPQHF; CDR3nt: TGTGCCAGCAGTGTATCCAGGGGGATTCAGCCCCAGCATTTT
abundance: .; v_gene: TRBV5-5; j_gene: TRBJ2-4; d_gene: TRBD2; CDR3aa: CASSLLASGSKNIQYF; CDR3nt: TGTGCCAGCAGCTTGCTTGCTAGCGGGTCCAAAAACATTCAGTACTTC
abundance: .; v_gene: TRBV7-2; j_gene: TRBJ1-1; d_gene: .; CDR3aa: CASRSTPGVEAFF; CDR3nt: TGTGCCAGCAGGTCTACTCCCGGGGTTGAAGCTTTCTTT
abundance: .; v_gene: TRBV20-1; j_gene: TRBJ2-7; d_gene: .; CDR3aa: CSASGNYEQYF; CDR3nt: TGCAGTGCTAGCGGGAACTACGAGCAGTACTTC
abundance: .; v_gene: TRBV27; j_gene: TRBJ2-7; d_gene: .; CDR3aa: CASRPFGSYEQYF; CDR3nt: TGTGCCAGCAGGCCTTTTGGCTCCTACGAGCAGTACTTC
abundance: .; v_gene: TRBV28; j_gene: TRBJ1-5; d_gene: .; CDR3aa: CASNTQIRGRGAQHF; CDR3nt: TGTGCCAGCAATACCCAGATCAGGGGCCGGGGAGCCCAGCATTTT
abundance: .; v_gene: TRBV29-1; j_gene: TRBJ2-7; d_gene: TRBD1; CDR3aa: CSVDRTGREQYF; CDR3nt: TGCAGCGTTGATAGGACAGGGAGGGAGCAGTACTTC
abundance: .; v_gene: TRBV30; j_gene: TRBJ2-1; d_gene: TRBD2; CDR3aa: CAWNLAGGPYNEQFF; CDR3nt: TGTGCCTGGAACCTAGCGGGAGGGCCATACAATGAGCAGTTCTTC
abundance: .; v_gene: TRBV9; j_gene: TRBJ1-2; d_gene: TRBD1; CDR3aa: CASSPQQGLVYGYTF; CDR3nt: TGTGCCAGCAGCCCTCAACAGGGGCTCGTTTATGGCTACACCTTC
abundance: once; v_gene: TRBV7-9; j_gene: TRBJ2-5; d_gene: .; CDR3aa: CASSYQETQYF; CDR3nt: TGTGCCAGCAGCTACCAAGAGACCCAGTACTTC
abundance: .; v_gene: TRBV19; j_gene: TRBJ2-1; d_gene: .; CDR3aa: CASKAEVGEQFF; CDR3nt: TGTGCCAGTAAGGCGGAAGTCGGGGAGCAGTTCTTC
abundance: .; v_gene: TRBV6-1; j_gene: TRBJ2-4; d_gene: TRBD2; CDR3aa: CASSEGTSGRVNIQCF; CDR3nt: TGTGCCAGCAGTGAAGGGACTAGCGGGAGGGTAAACATTCAGTGCTTC
abundance: .; v_gene: TRBV19; j_gene: TRBJ2-7; d_gene: .; CDR3aa: CASRPTGVYEQYF; CDR3nt: TGTGCCAGTAGGCCCACCGGGGTCTACGAGCAGTACTTC
abundance: .; v_gene: TRBV4-1; j_gene: TRBJ2-3; d_gene: TRBD2; CDR3aa: CASSQDPGGGRYTQYF; CDR3nt: TGCGCCAGCAGCCAAGATCCCGGGGGGGGCCGATATACGCAGTATTTT
abundance: .; v_gene: TRBV6-5; j_gene: TRBJ2-3; d_gene: .; CDR3aa: CASSYSLASGTQYF; CDR3nt: TGTGCCAGCAGTTACTCTCTCGCGAGTGGTACGCAGTATTTT
abundance: .; v_gene: TRBV7-9; j_gene: TRBJ2-7; d_gene: .; CDR3aa: CASSLMGEQYF; CDR3nt: TGTGCCAGCAGCTTGATGGGGGAGCAGTACTTC
abundance: .; v_gene: TRBV11-3; j_gene: TRBJ2-5; d_gene: .; CDR3aa: CASSLLVGATQYF; CDR3nt: TGTGCCAGCAGCTTACTGGTTGGGGCGACCCAGTACTTC
abundance: .; v_gene: TRBV27; j_gene: TRBJ1-6; d_gene: .; CDR3aa: CAILTRGGGDSPLHF; CDR3nt: TGTGCCATCCTGACCCGCGGAGGGGGGGATTCACCCCTCCACTTT
abundance: .; v_gene: TRBV5-4; j_gene: TRBJ2-3; d_gene: TRBD2; CDR3aa: CASSLGGTSPGDTQYF; CDR3nt: TGTGCCAGCAGCTTGGGAGGGACTAGCCCTGGAGATACGCAGTATTTT
abundance: .; v_gene: TRBV14; j_gene: TRBJ2-7; d_gene: .; CDR3aa: CASSQVGSGRYF; CDR3nt: TGTGCCAGCAGCCAAGTCGGTTCGGGCCGCTACTTC